The present T cell receptor (beta chain) was sequenced within a study of OX40 agonist ivuxolimab in advanced cancers. Study outcomes and limitations: CD4+ and CD8+ blood T cells expanded clonally by week 6 at 0.1 to 3.0 mg/kg.

The CDR3 sequence is 14 residues long. The germline V gene has CDR1 LNHDA and CDR2 SQIVND (reference sequence). Trimming left V 4 bases short and J 3 bases short, with 12 bases between. Note on this clone: Antigen unknown.

Clones were read by immunoSEQ multiplex PCR, and TCRdb kept only the in-frame ones, dropping some. The repertoire holds around 44,000 clones, with roughly nine tenths as singletons. This receptor was identified in an adult with an advanced solid tumor such as melanoma, head and neck, liver or kidney cancer. V usage is TRBV19 and J usage is TRBJ1-2, with D perhaps matching TRBD1 (5 bases). Sequencing used CD4+ or CD8+ T cells sorted from blood, obtained in a trial of the OX40 agonist ivuxolimab. CDR3 DNA sequence: TGTGCCAGTAGTAGAGAAGGACATTACTATGGCTACACCTTC. Translation gives CASSREGHYYGYTF.